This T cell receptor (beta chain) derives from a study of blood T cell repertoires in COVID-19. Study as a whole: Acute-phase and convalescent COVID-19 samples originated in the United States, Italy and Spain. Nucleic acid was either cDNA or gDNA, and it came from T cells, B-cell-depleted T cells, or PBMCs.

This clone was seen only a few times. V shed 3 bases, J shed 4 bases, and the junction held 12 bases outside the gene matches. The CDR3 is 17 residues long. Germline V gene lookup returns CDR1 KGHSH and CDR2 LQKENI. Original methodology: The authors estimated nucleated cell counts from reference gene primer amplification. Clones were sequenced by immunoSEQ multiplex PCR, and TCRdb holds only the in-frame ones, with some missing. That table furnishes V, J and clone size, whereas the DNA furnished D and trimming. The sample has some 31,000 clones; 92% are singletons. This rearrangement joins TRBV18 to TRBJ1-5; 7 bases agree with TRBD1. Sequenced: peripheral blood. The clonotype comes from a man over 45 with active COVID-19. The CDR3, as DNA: TGTGCCAGCTCACCCCCGGGCACGGCAGGGGGAAATCAGCCCCAGCATTTT. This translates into CASSPPGTAGGNQPQHF.